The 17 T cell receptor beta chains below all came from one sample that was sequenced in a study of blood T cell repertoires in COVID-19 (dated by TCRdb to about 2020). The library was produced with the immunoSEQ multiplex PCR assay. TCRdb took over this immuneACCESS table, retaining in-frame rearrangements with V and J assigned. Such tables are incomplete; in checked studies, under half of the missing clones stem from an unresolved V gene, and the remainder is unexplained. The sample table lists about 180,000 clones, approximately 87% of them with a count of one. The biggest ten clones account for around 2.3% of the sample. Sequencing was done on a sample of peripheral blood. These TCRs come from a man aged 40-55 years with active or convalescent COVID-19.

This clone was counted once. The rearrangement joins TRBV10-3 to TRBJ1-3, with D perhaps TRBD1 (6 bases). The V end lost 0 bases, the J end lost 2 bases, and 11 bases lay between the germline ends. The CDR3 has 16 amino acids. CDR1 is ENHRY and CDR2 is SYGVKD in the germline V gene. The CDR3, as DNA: TGTGCCATCAGTGAGTCGATGGGGGCAGCTGGAAACACCATATATTTT. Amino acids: CAISESMGAAGNTIYF.

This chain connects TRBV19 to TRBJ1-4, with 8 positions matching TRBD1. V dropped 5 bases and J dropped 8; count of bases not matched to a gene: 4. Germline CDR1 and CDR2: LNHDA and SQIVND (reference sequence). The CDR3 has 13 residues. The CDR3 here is CASSGQGREKLFF. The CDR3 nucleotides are TGTGCCAGTAGTGGACAGGGTAGAGAAAAACTGTTTTTT.

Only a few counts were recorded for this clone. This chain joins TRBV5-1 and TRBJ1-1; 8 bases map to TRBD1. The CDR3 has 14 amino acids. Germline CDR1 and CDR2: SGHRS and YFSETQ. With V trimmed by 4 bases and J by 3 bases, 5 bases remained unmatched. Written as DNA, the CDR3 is TGCGCCAGCAGCACGGACAGGGCGGACACTGAAGCTTTCTTT. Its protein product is CASSTDRADTEAFF.

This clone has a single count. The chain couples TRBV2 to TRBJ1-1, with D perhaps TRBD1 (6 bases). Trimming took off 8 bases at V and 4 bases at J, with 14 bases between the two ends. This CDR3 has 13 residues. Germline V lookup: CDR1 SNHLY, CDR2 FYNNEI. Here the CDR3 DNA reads TGTGCCAGCGATACAGGGCTCTTCACTGAAGCTTTCTTT. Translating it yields CASDTGLFTEAFF.

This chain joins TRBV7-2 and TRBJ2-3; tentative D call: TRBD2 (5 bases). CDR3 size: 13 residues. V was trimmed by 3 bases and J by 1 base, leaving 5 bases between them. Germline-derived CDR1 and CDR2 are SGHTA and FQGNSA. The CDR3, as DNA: TGTGCCAGCAGCTTCGGGGGCACAGATACGCAGTATTTT. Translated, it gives CASSFGGTDTQYF.

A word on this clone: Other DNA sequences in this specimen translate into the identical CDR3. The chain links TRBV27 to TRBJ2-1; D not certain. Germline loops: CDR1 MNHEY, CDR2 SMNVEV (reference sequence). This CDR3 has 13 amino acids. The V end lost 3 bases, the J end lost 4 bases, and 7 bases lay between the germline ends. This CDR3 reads CASSFSSYNEQFF. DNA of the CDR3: TGTGCCAGCAGTTTTAGTAGTTACAATGAGCAGTTCTTC.

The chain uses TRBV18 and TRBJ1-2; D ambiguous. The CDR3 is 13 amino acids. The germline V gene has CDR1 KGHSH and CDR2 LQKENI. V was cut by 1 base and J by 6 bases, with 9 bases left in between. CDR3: CASSPRQSDGYTF. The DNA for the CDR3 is TGTGCCAGCTCACCACGACAATCGGATGGCTACACCTTC.

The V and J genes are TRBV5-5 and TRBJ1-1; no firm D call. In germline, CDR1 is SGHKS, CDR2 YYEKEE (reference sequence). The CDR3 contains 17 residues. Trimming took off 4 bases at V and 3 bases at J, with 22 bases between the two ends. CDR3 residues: CASSPALSRGIYTEAFF. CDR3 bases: TGTGCCAGCAGCCCCGCTTTAAGCAGAGGGATTTACACTGAAGCTTTCTTT.

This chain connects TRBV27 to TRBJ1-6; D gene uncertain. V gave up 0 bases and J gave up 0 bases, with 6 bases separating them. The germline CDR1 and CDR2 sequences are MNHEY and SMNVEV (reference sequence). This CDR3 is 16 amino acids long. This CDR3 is CASSLSGSSYNSPLHF. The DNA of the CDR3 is TGTGCCAGCAGTTTATCGGGCAGCTCCTATAATTCACCCCTCCACTTT.

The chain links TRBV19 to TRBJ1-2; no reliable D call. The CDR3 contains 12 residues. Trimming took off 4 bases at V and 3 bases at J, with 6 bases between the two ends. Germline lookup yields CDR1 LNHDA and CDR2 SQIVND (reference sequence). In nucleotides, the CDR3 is TGTGCCAGTAGTACCAGCGACTATGGCTACACCTTC. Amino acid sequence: CASSTSDYGYTF.

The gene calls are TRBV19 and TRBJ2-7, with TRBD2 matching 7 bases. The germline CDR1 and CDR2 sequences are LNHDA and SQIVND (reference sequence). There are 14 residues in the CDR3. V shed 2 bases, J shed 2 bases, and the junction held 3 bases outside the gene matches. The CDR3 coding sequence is TGTGCCAGTAGTATAATCGCGGGGGCCTACGAGCAGTACTTC. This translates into CASSIIAGAYEQYF. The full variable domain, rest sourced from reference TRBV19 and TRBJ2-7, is DGGITQSPKYLFRKEGQNVTLSCEQNLNHDAMYWYRQDPGQGLRLIYYSQIVNDFQKGDIAEGYSVSREKKESFPLTVTSAQKNPTAFYLCASSIIAGAYEQYFGPGTRLTVT.

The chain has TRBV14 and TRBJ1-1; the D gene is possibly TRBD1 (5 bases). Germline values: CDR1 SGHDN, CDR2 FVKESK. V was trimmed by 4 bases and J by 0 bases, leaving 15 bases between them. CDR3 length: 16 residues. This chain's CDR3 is CASSPRGLNLNTEAFF. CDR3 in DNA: TGTGCCAGCAGCCCGCGGGGACTTAACCTGAACACTGAAGCTTTCTTT.

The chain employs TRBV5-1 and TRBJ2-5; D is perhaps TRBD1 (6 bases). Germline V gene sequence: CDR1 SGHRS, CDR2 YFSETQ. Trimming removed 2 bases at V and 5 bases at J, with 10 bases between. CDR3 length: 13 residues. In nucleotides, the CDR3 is TGCGCCAGCAGCTTACAGGGTCGTGAGACCCAGTACTTC. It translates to CASSLQGRETQYF.

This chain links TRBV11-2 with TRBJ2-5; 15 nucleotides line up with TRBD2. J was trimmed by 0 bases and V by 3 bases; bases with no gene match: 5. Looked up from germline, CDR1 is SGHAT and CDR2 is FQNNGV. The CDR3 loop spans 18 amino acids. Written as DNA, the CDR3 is TGTGCCAGCAGCTTCGGACTAGCGGGGGGGGCGTACCAAGAGACCCAGTACTTC. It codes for CASSFGLAGGAYQETQYF.

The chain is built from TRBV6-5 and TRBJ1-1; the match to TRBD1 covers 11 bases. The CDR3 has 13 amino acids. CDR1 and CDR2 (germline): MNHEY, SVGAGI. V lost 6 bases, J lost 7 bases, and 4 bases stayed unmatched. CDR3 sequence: CASSGTGGGEAFF. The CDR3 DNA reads TGTGCCAGCAGCGGGACAGGGGGAGGTGAAGCTTTCTTT.

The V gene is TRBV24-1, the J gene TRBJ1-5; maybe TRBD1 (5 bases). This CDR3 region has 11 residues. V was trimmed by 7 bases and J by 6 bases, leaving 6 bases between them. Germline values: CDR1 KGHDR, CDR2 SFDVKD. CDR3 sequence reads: CATRGGQPQHF. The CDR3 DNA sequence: TGTGCCACCAGGGGGGGTCAGCCCCAGCATTTT.

CDR3 loop: CASSSIEYGYTF. As DNA, the CDR3 is TGTGCCAGCAGCTCCATCGAGTATGGCTACACCTTC. This chain links TRBV7-2 with TRBJ1-2; D is unresolved. Trimming took 4 bases from V and 5 from J, leaving 8 bases between them. CDR1 SGHTA and CDR2 FQGNSA come from the germline V gene. CDR3 length: 12 amino acids.